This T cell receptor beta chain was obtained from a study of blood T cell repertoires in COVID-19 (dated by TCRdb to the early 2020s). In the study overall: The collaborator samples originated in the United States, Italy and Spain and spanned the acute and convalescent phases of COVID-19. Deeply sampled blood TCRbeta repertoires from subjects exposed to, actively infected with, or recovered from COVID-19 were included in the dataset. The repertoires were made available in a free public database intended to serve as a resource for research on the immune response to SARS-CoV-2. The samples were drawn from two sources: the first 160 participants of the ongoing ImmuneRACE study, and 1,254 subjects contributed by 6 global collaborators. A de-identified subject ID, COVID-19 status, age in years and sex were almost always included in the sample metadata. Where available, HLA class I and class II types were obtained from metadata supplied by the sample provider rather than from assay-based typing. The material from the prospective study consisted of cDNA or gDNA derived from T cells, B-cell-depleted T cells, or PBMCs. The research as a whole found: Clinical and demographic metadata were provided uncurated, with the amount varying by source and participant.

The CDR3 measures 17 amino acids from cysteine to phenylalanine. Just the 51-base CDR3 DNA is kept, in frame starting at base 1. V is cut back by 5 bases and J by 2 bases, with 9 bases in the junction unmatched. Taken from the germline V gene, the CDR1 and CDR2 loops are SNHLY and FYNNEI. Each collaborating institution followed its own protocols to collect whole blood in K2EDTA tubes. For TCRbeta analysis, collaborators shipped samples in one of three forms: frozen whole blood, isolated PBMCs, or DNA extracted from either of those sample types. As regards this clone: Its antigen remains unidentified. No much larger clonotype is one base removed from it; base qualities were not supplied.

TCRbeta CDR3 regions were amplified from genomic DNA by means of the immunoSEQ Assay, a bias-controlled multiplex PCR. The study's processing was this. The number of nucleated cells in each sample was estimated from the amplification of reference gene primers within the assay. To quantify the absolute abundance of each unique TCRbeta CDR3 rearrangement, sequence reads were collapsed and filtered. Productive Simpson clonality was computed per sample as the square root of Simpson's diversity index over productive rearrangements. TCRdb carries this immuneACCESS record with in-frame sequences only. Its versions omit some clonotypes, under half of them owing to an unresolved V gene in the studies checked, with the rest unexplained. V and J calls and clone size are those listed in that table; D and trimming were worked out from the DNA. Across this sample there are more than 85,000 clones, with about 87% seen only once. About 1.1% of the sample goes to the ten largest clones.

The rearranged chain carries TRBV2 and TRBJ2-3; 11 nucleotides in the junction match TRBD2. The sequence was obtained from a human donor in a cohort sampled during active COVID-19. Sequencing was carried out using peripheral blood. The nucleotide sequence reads TGTGCCAGCAGTCGGTGGACTAGCGGGTCTTACACAGATACGCAGTATTTT. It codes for CASSRWTSGSYTDTQYF.